Given below is one TCR beta chain in context. As yet, its antigen is unknown. This entry is derived from a study of shared clonotypes between healthy human individuals. The table came from immunoSEQ multiplex PCR; TCRdb's copy has only in-frame clones and leaves some out. The sample yields around 2.5 million clones, over 85% seen once. Trimming took off 2 bases at V and 2 bases at J, with 11 bases between the two ends. This CDR3 has 15 amino acids. CDR1 is SGHDT and CDR2 is YYEEEE in the germline V gene. The study's findings and limits: A handful of donors had 4% to 6.5% of their naive CD4 clonotypes in common. The diversity represented, both genetic and in exposure history, was limited by few donors.

CD45RA+ naive and CD45RA-negative memory subsets were separated from CD4+ cells. This sequence was found in a man aged 18 to 29 in good health. Some clones in this sample may be carry-over from other donors' samples. The specimen sequenced was naive CD4+ T cells from PBMCs. Subset given: CD45RA+ positively selected. The V and J genes are TRBV5-6 and TRBJ1-5; D is undetermined. The DNA of the CDR3 is TGTGCCAGCAGCTTTGGTCTGAGGGGCAATCAGCCCCAGCATTTT. Translated: CASSFGLRGNQPQHF.